These 29 T cell receptor beta chains share one sample of origin, sequenced in a study of CD8+ T cells in alopecia areata. Extraction of RNA preceded its reverse transcription into cDNA, which served as the sequencing template. The repertoire was sequenced with immunoSEQ multiplex PCR; TCRdb's copy has only in-frame clones and lacks some. The sample yields about 210,000 clones, more than 45% seen once. As for treatment: oral pan-JAK inhibitor, 5-10 mg twice daily. The specimen comprised CD4+ T cells sorted from blood, sampled at week 4, from a patient treated with tofacitinib. The receptors originated from a human donor with alopecia areata.

This chain connects TRBV7-2 to TRBJ1-5, with D possibly TRBD1 on 5 matching bases. The CDR3 extends over 13 amino acids. Germline values: CDR1 SGHTA, CDR2 FQGNSA. V was pared by 5 bases and J by 7 bases, with 12 bases between. The CDR3 sequence is CASSTGGSQPQHF. In nucleotides, the CDR3 is TGTGCCAGCAGCACGGGGGGGAGCCAGCCCCAGCATTTT. The variable domain in full, with the rest retrieved from reference TRBV7-2 and TRBJ1-5, is GAGVSQSPSNKVTEKGKDVELRCDPISGHTALYWYRQSLGQGLEFLIYFQGNSAPDKSGLPSDRFSAERTGGSVSTLTIQRTQQEDSAVYLCASSTGGSQPQHFGDGTRLSIL.

The chain employs TRBV29-1 and TRBJ1-2; D gene unclear. The CDR3 has 14 amino acids. V lost 8 bases, J lost 5 bases, and 21 bases lay in between. From germline, CDR1 is SQVTM and CDR2 ANQGSEA. CDR3 sequence reads: CSLEGSHPGYGYTF. Here the CDR3 DNA reads TGCAGCTTAGAGGGCTCCCATCCTGGATATGGCTACACCTTC. The complete variable domain, with remaining parts taken from reference TRBV29-1 and TRBJ1-2, reads SAVISQKPSRDICQRGTSLTIQCQVDSQVTMMFWYRQQPGQSLTLIATANQGSEATYESGFVIDKFPISRPNLTFSTLTVSNMSPEDSSIYLCSLEGSHPGYGYTFGSGTRLTVV.

This clone was detected only a few times. The chain carries TRBV29-1 and TRBJ2-1; the D gene is possibly TRBD2 (5 bases). Germline-derived CDR1 and CDR2 are SQVTM and ANQGSEA. Trimming stripped 7 bases from V and 3 bases from J, with 10 bases between. This CDR3 spans 12 amino acids. This chain's CDR3 is CSGETLYNEQFF. In nucleotides, the CDR3 is TGCAGCGGGGAGACACTCTACAATGAGCAGTTCTTC.

V usage is TRBV29-1 and J usage is TRBJ1-1; D is undetermined. Trimming shortened V by 3 bases and J by 4 bases, and 15 bases separated the two germline ends. Germline CDR1 SQVTM, CDR2 ANQGSEA. The CDR3 covers 14 residues. CDR3 region: CSVEGLFSGTEAFF. CDR3 in DNA: TGCAGCGTTGAGGGTCTGTTCTCGGGCACTGAAGCTTTCTTT.

The gene calls are TRBV29-1 and TRBJ2-5, with TRBD1 matching over 10 bases. Germline CDR1 is SQVTM and CDR2 is ANQGSEA. V lost 5 bases to trimming and J lost 4 bases; unmatched junction nucleotides: 10. The CDR3 covers 15 residues. CDR3 loop: CSVQPGQGLGETQYF. In DNA, the CDR3 is TGCAGCGTTCAACCGGGACAGGGGTTAGGAGAGACCCAGTACTTC.

There are a few counts of this clone. This sequence joins TRBV4-2 and TRBJ2-5; 7 nucleotides align to TRBD1. The CDR3 is 14 amino acids. CDR1 is LGHNA and CDR2 is YNFKEQ in the germline V gene. The J segment lost 4 bases and the V segment lost 0 bases, leaving 2 bases of the junction unmatched. The CDR3 loop is CASSQESGGETQYF. In DNA form, the CDR3 reads TGTGCCAGCAGCCAAGAATCAGGGGGAGAGACCCAGTACTTC.

The J gene is TRBJ2-3, the V gene TRBV4-3; 8 bases fit TRBD1. CDR1 and CDR2 from the germline V gene are LGHNA and YSLEER. CDR3 length: 14 amino acids. The V gene end was trimmed by 8 bases and the J gene end by 4 bases; junction bases not matched to a gene: 8. DNA for the CDR3: TGCGCCAGCTCGCAGGGGGCGGGCGCAGATACGCAGTATTTT. Its protein is CASSQGAGADTQYF.

This chain joins TRBV4-1 and TRBJ2-3; D is ambiguous. V lost 0 bases, J lost 2 bases, and 6 bases lay in between. Germline V gives CDR1 MGHRA, CDR2 YSYEKL. The CDR3 length is 14 residues. CDR3 amino acids: CASSQDSATDTQYF. The DNA of the CDR3 is TGCGCCAGCAGCCAAGATTCCGCCACAGATACGCAGTATTTT.

The chain couples TRBV2 to TRBJ2-5; D unresolved. The CDR3 is made up of 11 amino acids. Germline V gives CDR1 SNHLY, CDR2 FYNNEI. V lost 4 bases, J lost 5 bases, and 5 bases lay in between. The CDR3 bases are TGTGCCAGCAGTGCCCCGGAGACCCAGTACTTC. It is translated as CASSAPETQYF.

The chain couples TRBV6-5 to TRBJ1-5, with no clear D. This CDR3 has 15 residues. CDR1 MNHEY and CDR2 SVGAGI come from the germline V gene. V lost 6 bases, J lost 2 bases, and 14 bases lay in between. The CDR3, as DNA: TGTGCCAGCAGCCCAACCGCGGACGGCAATCAGCCCCAGCATTTT. Translated: CASSPTADGNQPQHF.

The chain couples TRBV19 to TRBJ2-4, with a tentative D call TRBD2 (5 bases). Germline V CDR1 and CDR2: LNHDA, SQIVND (reference sequence). The CDR3 is made up of 14 amino acids. Trimming left V 7 bases short and J 2 bases short, with 12 bases between. The CDR3 here is CASTSGSSKNIQYF. CDR3 nucleotides: TGTGCCAGTACCTCGGGGAGTTCCAAAAACATTCAGTACTTC.

This clone occurred once. The genes are TRBV5-6 and TRBJ2-7; tentative D call: TRBD1 (6 bases). The CDR3 covers 13 residues. The germline V and J ends were trimmed by 1 base and 3 bases, with 8 bases remaining between them. CDR1 is SGHDT and CDR2 is YYEEEE in the germline V gene. This CDR3 reads CASSLPQGYEQYF. The CDR3, as DNA: TGTGCCAGCAGCTTGCCACAGGGCTACGAGCAGTACTTC.

J is TRBJ1-1 and V is TRBV20-1; no definite D call. This CDR3 contains 10 residues. CDR1 is DFQATT, CDR2 SNEGSKA, per germline (reference sequence). V was shortened by 6 bases and J by 2 bases, with 4 bases between the two germline ends. The CDR3 is CSAINTEAFF. The CDR3 DNA reads as TGCAGTGCGATAAACACTGAAGCTTTCTTT.

Regarding this clone: Other DNA sequences from this sample encode an identical CDR3 as well. This chain links TRBV7-2 with TRBJ1-5; 7 bases match TRBD1. The CDR3 covers 13 residues. The J segment lost 7 bases and the V segment lost 4 bases, leaving 4 bases of the junction unmatched. Germline CDR1 SGHTA, CDR2 FQGNSA. The CDR3 sequence is CASSYRGDQPQHF. The CDR3 region has the DNA TGTGCCAGCAGCTACAGGGGTGACCAGCCCCAGCATTTT.

This clone showed up just a few times. This chain joins TRBV2 and TRBJ2-6, with D hard to call. The CDR3 is 14 amino acids. V lost 10 bases to trimming and J lost 4 bases, with 14 bases between them. Germline CDR1 reads SNHLY; CDR2 reads FYNNEI. The CDR3 loop is CAIHKESGANVLTF. CDR3 nucleotide sequence: TGTGCCATTCACAAGGAGTCCGGGGCCAACGTCCTGACTTTC.

This clone was seen a handful of times. The chain couples TRBV7-9 to TRBJ1-5, with 8 bases matching TRBD1. CDR1 is SEHNR, CDR2 FQNEAQ, per germline (reference sequence). This CDR3 has 14 amino acids. V lost 5 bases to trimming and J lost 3 bases; unmatched junction nucleotides: 3. For the CDR3, the DNA is TGTGCCAGCAGCCCCCAGGGGGCCAATCAGCCCCAGCATTTT. Translated: CASSPQGANQPQHF. Complete variable domain (other parts from reference TRBV7-9 and TRBJ1-5): DTGVSQNPRHKITKRGQNVTFRCDPISEHNRLYWYRQTLGQGPEFLTYFQNEAQLEKSRLLSDRFSAERPKGSFSTLEIQRTEQGDSAMYLCASSPQGANQPQHFGDGTRLSIL.

This clone was picked up a small number of times. The J gene is TRBJ2-1, the V gene TRBV10-3; D gene ambiguous. Per germline, CDR1 ENHRY and CDR2 SYGVKD. Between the trimmed V and J ends, which lost 3 bases and 10 bases, there was a span of 10 bases. CDR3 length: 12 amino acids. The CDR3 sequence: CAISDDLGEQFF. The CDR3 region has the DNA TGTGCCATCAGTGACGACCTGGGGGAGCAGTTCTTC.

The rearrangement links TRBV2 to TRBJ1-1; D is unresolved. Deletions cut 6 bases from V and 3 bases from J, with 5 bases between. The CDR3 is 11 amino acids. Germline CDR1 reads SNHLY; CDR2 reads FYNNEI. CDR3 nucleotides: TGTGCCAGCAGAGAGTACACTGAAGCTTTCTTT. Its protein is CASREYTEAFF.

The table lists this clone with a few counts. The chain carries TRBV12-5 and TRBJ2-1; TRBD1 or TRBD2 may be the D gene (6 bases each). Between the trimmed V and J ends, which lost 4 bases and 5 bases, there was a span of 12 bases. The CDR3 is made up of 14 amino acids. Germline V CDR1 and CDR2: LGHNT, FRNRAP. CDR3 DNA: TGTGCTAGTGGTTCACAGGGAGGAAACAATGAGCAGTTCTTC. This translates into CASGSQGGNNEQFF.

The V gene is TRBV5-1, the J gene TRBJ2-5, with 10 bases fitting TRBD1. Germline CDR1 SGHRS, CDR2 YFSETQ. V lost 4 bases and J lost 3; bases outside the gene matches: 3. This CDR3 comprises 14 residues. CDR3: CASSLGTGEETQYF. CDR3 in DNA: TGCGCCAGCAGCCTCGGGACAGGGGAAGAGACCCAGTACTTC.

The rearrangement joins TRBV30 to TRBJ2-2; 9 bases align to TRBD1. The junction had 14 bases not matched to a gene; V was cut back by 2 bases and J by 4 bases. CDR3 length: 18 residues. CDR1 is GTSNPN, CDR2 SVGIG, per germline (reference sequence). The chain's CDR3 is CAWSPGTGLFSGTGELFF. The DNA of the CDR3 is TGTGCCTGGAGTCCCGGGACAGGGCTCTTTTCGGGCACCGGGGAGCTGTTTTTT.

The chain has TRBV30 and TRBJ1-5; the match to TRBD1 covers 9 bases. Germline V CDR1 and CDR2: GTSNPN, SVGIG (reference sequence). The CDR3 consists of 13 residues. V lost 2 bases and J lost 11; bases outside the gene matches: 7. The DNA of the CDR3 is TGTGCCTGGAGTTCACAGGGGGCCGGGGCCCAGCATTTT. Translating gives CAWSSQGAGAQHF.

The chain carries TRBV2 and TRBJ2-1, with TRBD2 identical over 7 bases. Germline V lookup: CDR1 SNHLY, CDR2 FYNNEI. The V gene end was trimmed by 6 bases and the J gene end by 6 bases; junction bases not matched to a gene: 14. The CDR3 runs to 16 residues. Written as DNA, the CDR3 is TGTGCCAGCAGCCCAGAACGGGACTATCTCATCAATGAGCAGTTCTTC. Translating it yields CASSPERDYLINEQFF.

The chain combines TRBV18 with TRBJ1-1; D gene unclear. With 5 bases removed from V and 3 bases from J, the gap between germline ends came to 7 bases. CDR1 is KGHSH and CDR2 is LQKENI in the germline V gene. This CDR3 is 12 amino acids long. DNA of the CDR3: TGTGCCAGCTCAAACGGGGACACTGAAGCTTTCTTT. It codes for CASSNGDTEAFF.

J is TRBJ2-6 and V is TRBV6-1; D gene unclear. V was pared by 6 bases and J by 0 bases, with 3 bases between. This CDR3 has 13 amino acids. Germline V gene data show CDR1 as MNHNS and CDR2 as SASEGT. Here the CDR3 DNA reads TGTGCCAGCAGCTACTCTGGGGCCAACGTCCTGACTTTC. Its translation: CASSYSGANVLTF.

The rearrangement joins TRBV18 to TRBJ2-5; D is ambiguous. Germline V gene lookup returns CDR1 KGHSH and CDR2 LQKENI. This CDR3 has 14 amino acids. Trimming took 3 bases from V and 0 from J, leaving 8 bases between them. The CDR3 DNA sequence: TGTGCCAGCTCACCGGGTAACAACCAAGAGACCCAGTACTTC. It translates to CASSPGNNQETQYF.

This clone has only a few counts. The same CDR3 arises from other DNA sequences in this sample as well. The chain couples TRBV29-1 to TRBJ1-1; 9 nucleotides align to TRBD1. After removal of 6 bases from V and 2 bases from J, the junction contained 7 bases not matched to a gene. The CDR3 consists of 14 residues. Germline values: CDR1 SQVTM, CDR2 ANQGSEA. CDR3 region: CSVEDRGQNTEAFF. In DNA form, the CDR3 reads TGCAGCGTCGAGGACAGGGGCCAAAACACTGAAGCTTTCTTT.

This clone turned up a few times. This rearrangement joins TRBV5-1 to TRBJ2-7; TRBD1 agrees at 7 bases. Losses at the gene ends were 2 bases for V and 3 bases for J; bases not matched to a gene: 17. CDR3 length: 18 residues. The germline CDR1 and CDR2 sequences are SGHRS and YFSETQ. The CDR3 DNA follows: TGCGCCAGCAGCTTTTTCCGCGGAGGAAGCGACAGGGACTACGAGCAGTACTTC. This translates into CASSFFRGGSDRDYEQYF.

This clone appeared a single time. The CDR3 loop is CASSEVSLAGISNEQFF. The CDR3 DNA is TGTGCCAGCAGTGAAGTATCACTAGCGGGGATATCCAATGAGCAGTTCTTC. The gene calls are TRBV2 and TRBJ2-1; 10 bases align to TRBD2. CDR3 length equals 17 residues. In germline, CDR1 is SNHLY, CDR2 FYNNEI. The V and J ends lost 1 base and 6 bases, in that order; junction bases with no gene match: 9.